The present TCR beta chain was sequenced within a study of vaccination and CD4 T cells after COVID-19. Overall study context: Investigators drew the post-COVID samples a median roughly 96 days after diagnosis, with a range of 35 to 161. A median of approximately 75 days (range 14 to 241) separated dose two from the taking of post-vaccine samples.

About this clonotype itself: Its antigen is currently unknown.

Cultured CD4+ T cell DNA underwent sequencing with the Oncomine TCR Beta short-read assay. TCRdb reprocessed the PCR reads via MiXCR and lists one record per CDR3 protein. The sample includes under 15,000 distinct CDR3 sequences, roughly 46% of them seen just once. Treatment denoted: approximately nine-day PBMC culture with coronavirus spike peptide pools or control peptides (ViraFEST assay). CDR3 length: 13 amino acids. Germline assignment: CDR1 SGHNT and CDR2 YENEEA. V lost 5 bases and J lost 0; bases outside the gene matches: 1. The sequenced material came from CD4+ T cells from blood, cultured in vitro. The chain employs TRBV11-3 and TRBJ2-7; 7 nucleotides align to TRBD1. The clonotype comes from a human donor who had recovered from COVID-19. CDR3 coding DNA: TGTGCCAGCAGCCGGGACAGCTCCTACGAGCAGTACTTC. Amino acids: CASSRDSSYEQYF. The variable domain in full, with the rest retrieved from reference TRBV11-3 and TRBJ2-7, is EAGVVQSPRYKIIEKKQPVAFWCNPISGHNTLYWYLQNLGQGPELLIRYENEEAVDDSQLPKDRFSAERLKGVDSTLKIQPAELGDSAVYLCASSRDSSYEQYFGPGTRLTVT.